This T cell receptor beta chain was documented in a study of cytomegalovirus exposure and HLA in healthy donors. 13 Jbeta primers and 60 Vbeta primers were used for the PCR. TCRdb keeps only in-frame clones here, not all; method: immunoSEQ multiplex PCR. Here the sample spans 150,000 to 200,000 clones, 79% being singletons. V was cut by 3 bases and J by 4 bases, with 7 bases left in between. CDR1 is GTSNPN and CDR2 is SVGIG in the germline V gene (reference sequence). The CDR3 sequence is 12 residues long. The gene calls are TRBV30 and TRBJ1-3; unclear D gene. The sequencing input was PBMCs. This TCR was sampled from a girl under 18 in good health and CMV-seropositive. The CDR3: CAWRSVGNTIYF. The CDR3 coding sequence is TGTGCCTGGAGGTCGGTAGGAAACACCATATATTTT.